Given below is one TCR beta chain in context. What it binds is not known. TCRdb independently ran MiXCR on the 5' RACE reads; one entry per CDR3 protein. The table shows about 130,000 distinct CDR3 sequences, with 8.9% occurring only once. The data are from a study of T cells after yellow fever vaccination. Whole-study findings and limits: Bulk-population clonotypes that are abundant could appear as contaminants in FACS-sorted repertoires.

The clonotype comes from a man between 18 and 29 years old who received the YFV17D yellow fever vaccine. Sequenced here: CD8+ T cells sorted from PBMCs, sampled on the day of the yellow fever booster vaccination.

CDR3 protein: CASSLGGAYQETQYF. CDR3 DNA sequence: TGTGCCAGCAGTTTAGGAGGGGCGTACCAAGAGACCCAGTACTTC. The rearrangement links TRBV27 to TRBJ2-5, with D perhaps matching TRBD2 (6 bases). The CDR3 has 15 amino acids. Germline V gives CDR1 MNHEY, CDR2 SMNVEV (reference sequence). V lost 2 bases and J lost 0, with 10 bases in between.